This passage covers 12 T cell receptor beta chains from one sample sequenced in a study of T cell responses to AZD1222 COVID-19 vaccine. Sequenced by immunoSEQ multiplex PCR; TCRdb stores in-frame clones only, minus some. The sample contains about 120,000 clones, approximately 91% of which appear only once. Here the sequenced sample was peripheral blood, taken on day 0 of AZD1222 vaccination. These receptors originate from an adult in good health.

The chain links TRBV6-1 to TRBJ2-1; 8 bases are shared with TRBD1. Unmatched junction bases numbered 7, after V lost 1 base and J lost 2 bases. The CDR3 totals 17 residues. Germline values: CDR1 MNHNS, CDR2 SASEGT. CDR3 nucleotides: TGTGCCAGCAGTGAAGGAGGGGCGGACAGGGCCTACAATGAGCAGTTCTTC. Translated: CASSEGGADRAYNEQFF.

This clone showed up just a few times. The chain uses TRBV28 and TRBJ2-1; the D gene is possibly TRBD2 (5 bases). The CDR3 has 12 amino acids. The V gene's germline CDR1 is MDHEN and CDR2 SYDVKM. V shed 4 bases and J shed 8 bases, with 9 bases lying between them. CDR3 sequence: CASSWTRDEQFF. Written as DNA, the CDR3 is TGTGCCAGCAGTTGGACTCGGGATGAGCAGTTCTTC.

This chain uses TRBV5-1 with TRBJ2-7, with 10 bases lining up with TRBD1. CDR3 length equals 15 residues. Germline CDR1 is SGHRS and CDR2 is YFSETQ. The trim removed 3 bases at V and 0 bases at J, leaving 3 bases unmatched. The CDR3 reads CASSYGTGVSYEQYF. CDR3 sequence (DNA): TGCGCCAGCAGCTACGGGACAGGGGTCTCCTACGAGCAGTACTTC.

The V and J genes are TRBV5-4 and TRBJ2-1, with 11 bases lining up with TRBD2. V lost 4 bases, J lost 1 base, and 10 bases stayed unmatched. This CDR3 contains 18 residues. Looked up from germline, CDR1 is SGHNT and CDR2 is YYREEE (reference sequence). The chain's CDR3 is CASSVTSGRVLSYNEQFF. In nucleotides, the CDR3 is TGTGCCAGCAGCGTTACTAGCGGGAGAGTTTTGTCCTACAATGAGCAGTTCTTC.

As for this clone: At one end, the junction sequence differs from germline, possibly due to a read error. This chain joins TRBV7-7 and TRBJ2-5; D assignment may be TRBD1 or TRBD2 (6 bases each). The CDR3 is 14 residues long. CDR1 SSHAT and CDR2 FNYEAQ come from the germline V gene (reference sequence). The CDR3 loop is CASSSLGGQETQYF. CDR3 DNA: TGTGCTAGCAGCTCCCTAGGGGGGCAAGAGACCCAGTACTTC.

The genes are TRBV30 and TRBJ2-3, with 8 bases matching TRBD2. The CDR3 is made up of 13 amino acids. V shed 4 bases, J shed 6 bases, and the junction held 6 bases outside the gene matches. Germline CDR1 and CDR2: GTSNPN and SVGIG (reference sequence). The CDR3 loop is CAWKGAGVDTQYF. The CDR3 coding sequence is TGTGCCTGGAAGGGAGCGGGAGTTGATACGCAGTATTTT. Full variable domain (remainder filled in from reference TRBV30 and TRBJ2-3): SQTIHQWPATLVQPVGSPLSLECTVEGTSNPNLYWYRQAAGRGLQLLFYSVGIGQISSEVPQNLSASRPQDRQFILSSKKLLLSDSGFYLCAWKGAGVDTQYFGPGTRLTVL.

This chain connects TRBV7-8 to TRBJ2-1; D gene unclear. V lost 3 bases to trimming and J lost 8 bases, with 8 bases between them. This CDR3 is 12 amino acids long. Germline values: CDR1 SGHVS, CDR2 FQNEAQ. The CDR3 reads CASSFPWDEQFF. In DNA form, the CDR3 reads TGTGCCAGCAGCTTCCCATGGGATGAGCAGTTCTTC.

This clone was seen only a few times. The gene calls are TRBV2 and TRBJ1-5; D may be TRBD1 (6 bases). Trimming stripped 6 bases from V and 1 base from J, with 13 bases between. This CDR3 contains 15 residues. The germline V gene has CDR1 SNHLY and CDR2 FYNNEI. CDR3 bases: TGTGCCAGCAGCACGGGACATCTCAGCAATCAGCCCCAGCATTTT. Its protein product is CASSTGHLSNQPQHF.

The chain is built from TRBV25-1 and TRBJ2-7; 8 bases fit TRBD1. V was clipped by 3 bases and J by 2 bases; unmatched bases: 0. The CDR3 totals 13 residues. The germline V gene has CDR1 MGHDK and CDR2 SYGVNS. The CDR3 spells CASSETGAYEQYF. DNA for the CDR3: TGTGCCAGCAGTGAGACAGGGGCCTACGAGCAGTACTTC.

The genes are TRBV6-6 and TRBJ2-7; D not resolved. The CDR3 consists of 12 residues. V was clipped by 8 bases and J by 6 bases, with 14 bases between them. CDR1 is MNHNY, CDR2 SVGAGI, per germline (reference sequence). CDR3 in amino acids: CASRRFTSEQYF. The DNA of the CDR3 is TGTGCCAGCCGTAGATTTACCTCCGAGCAGTACTTC.

This chain uses TRBV20-1 with TRBJ1-5; 9 bases agree with TRBD1. Germline loops: CDR1 DFQATT, CDR2 SNEGSKA (reference sequence). The V segment lost 6 bases and the J segment 7 bases; nucleotides outside the gene matches: 7. This CDR3 contains 13 residues. The CDR3 loop is CSASTGGGQPQHF. Here the CDR3 DNA reads TGCAGTGCCAGTACAGGGGGCGGACAGCCCCAGCATTTT.

This chain uses TRBV5-1 with TRBJ2-3; D unresolved. Germline V gene sequence: CDR1 SGHRS, CDR2 YFSETQ. The V and J ends lost 4 bases and 2 bases respectively, with 5 bases between them. The CDR3 spans 12 residues. The CDR3 DNA reads TGCGCCAGCAGCGCCAACACAGATACGCAGTATTTT. This codes for CASSANTDTQYF.